The sequence of this TCR beta chain was determined in a study of cytomegalovirus exposure and HLA in healthy donors. The study ran its PCR with 60 Vbeta and 13 Jbeta primers. Produced via immunoSEQ multiplex PCR; TCRdb's table is partial and in-frame only. With about 34,000 clones in the sample, the ten largest clones hold 5.5% to 7%. A note on this clone: Its antigen is not identified.

Overall study results and limits: Presence/absence analyses assumed roughly uniform sequencing depth across donors. The listing of 150 or so TCR beta chains classed them as cytomegalovirus-associated. An ancestry cluster, one associated with Asian ancestry, reportedly showed fewer N-insertions than the roughly 610-donor mean in a later analysis.

This CDR3 contains 13 residues. Trimming took 2 bases from V and 3 from J, leaving 7 bases between them. CDR1 and CDR2 (germline): KGHSH, LQKENI. The gene calls are TRBV18 and TRBJ1-2, with D maybe TRBD1 (5 bases). Sequencing was performed on PBMCs. The clonotype was recovered from a human donor in good health. The CDR3 DNA reads TGTGCCAGCTCACCAGGCAGGGACTATGGCTACACCTTC. Amino acid sequence: CASSPGRDYGYTF.